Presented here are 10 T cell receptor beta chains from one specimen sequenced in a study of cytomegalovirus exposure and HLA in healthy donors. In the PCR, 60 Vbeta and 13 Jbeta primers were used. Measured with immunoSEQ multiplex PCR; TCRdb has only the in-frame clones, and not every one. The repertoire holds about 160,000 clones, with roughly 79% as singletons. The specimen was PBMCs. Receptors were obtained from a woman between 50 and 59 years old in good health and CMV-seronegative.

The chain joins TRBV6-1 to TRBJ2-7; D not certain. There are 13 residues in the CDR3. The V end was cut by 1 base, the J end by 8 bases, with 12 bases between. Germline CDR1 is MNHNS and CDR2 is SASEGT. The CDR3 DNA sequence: TGTGCCAGCAGTGAAGTACCAGGAAGAAAGCAGTACTTC. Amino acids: CASSEVPGRKQYF.

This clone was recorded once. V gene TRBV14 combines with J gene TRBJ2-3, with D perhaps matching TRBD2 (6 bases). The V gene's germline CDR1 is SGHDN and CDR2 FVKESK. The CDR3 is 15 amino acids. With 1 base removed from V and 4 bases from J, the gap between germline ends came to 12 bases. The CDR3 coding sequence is TGTGCCAGCAGCCAAGCCGGACTACCATCAGATACGCAGTATTTT. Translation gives CASSQAGLPSDTQYF.

The CDR3 spells CASSYTGTDQPQHF. Written as DNA, the CDR3 is TGTGCCAGCAGCTACACCGGGACAGATCAGCCCCAGCATTTT. The chain recombines TRBV28 with TRBJ1-5, with 7 bases matching TRBD1. The CDR3 is 14 amino acids. The V gene's germline CDR1 is MDHEN and CDR2 SYDVKM. The V segment lost 6 bases and the J segment 5 bases; nucleotides outside the gene matches: 7.

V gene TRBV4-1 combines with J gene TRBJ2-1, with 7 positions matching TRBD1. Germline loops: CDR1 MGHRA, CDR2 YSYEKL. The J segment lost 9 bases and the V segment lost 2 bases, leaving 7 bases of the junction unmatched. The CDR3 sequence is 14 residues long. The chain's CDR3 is CASSQPRQGSEQFF. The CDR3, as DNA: TGCGCCAGCAGCCAACCCCGACAGGGCTCTGAGCAGTTCTTC.

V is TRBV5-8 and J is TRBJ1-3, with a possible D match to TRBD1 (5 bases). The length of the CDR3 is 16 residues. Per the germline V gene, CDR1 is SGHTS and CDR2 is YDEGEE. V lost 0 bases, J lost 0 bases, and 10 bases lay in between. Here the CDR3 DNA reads TGTGCCAGCAGCTTGGGAGACAGACCCTCTGGAAACACCATATATTTT. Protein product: CASSLGDRPSGNTIYF.

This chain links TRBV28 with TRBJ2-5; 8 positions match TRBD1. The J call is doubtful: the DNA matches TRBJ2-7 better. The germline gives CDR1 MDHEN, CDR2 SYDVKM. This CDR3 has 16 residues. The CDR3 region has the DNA TGTGCCAGCACCGGGCCCCCGGGACAGGTGATATACGAGCAGTACTTC. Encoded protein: CASTGPPGQVIYEQYF.

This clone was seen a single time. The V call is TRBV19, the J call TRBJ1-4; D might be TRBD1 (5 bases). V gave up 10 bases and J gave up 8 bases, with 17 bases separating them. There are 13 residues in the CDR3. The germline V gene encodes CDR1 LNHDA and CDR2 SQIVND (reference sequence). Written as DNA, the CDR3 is TGTGCCACTTCCTCGGGACTTGGAGAAAAACTGTTTTTT. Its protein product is CATSSGLGEKLFF.

CDR3 in amino acids: CASSYGGGTSNIQYF. CDR3 nucleotide sequence: TGTGCCAGCAGTTACGGGGGGGGGACCTCAAACATTCAGTACTTC. This chain joins TRBV6-5 and TRBJ2-4, with TRBD2 matching over 7 bases. This CDR3 comprises 15 residues. Trimming cost V 2 bases and J 6 bases; bases outside gene matches: 7. The germline V gene encodes CDR1 MNHEY and CDR2 SVGAGI.

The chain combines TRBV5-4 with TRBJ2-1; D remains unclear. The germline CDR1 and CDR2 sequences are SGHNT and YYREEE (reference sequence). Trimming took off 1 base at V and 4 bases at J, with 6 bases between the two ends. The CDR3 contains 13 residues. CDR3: CASSLSQYNEQFF. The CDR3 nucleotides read TGTGCCAGCAGCTTGAGTCAGTACAATGAGCAGTTCTTC.

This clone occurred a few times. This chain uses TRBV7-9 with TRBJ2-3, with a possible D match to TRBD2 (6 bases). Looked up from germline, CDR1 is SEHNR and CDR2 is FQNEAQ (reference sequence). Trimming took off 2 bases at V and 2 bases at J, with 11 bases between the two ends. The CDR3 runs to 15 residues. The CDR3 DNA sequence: TGTGCCAGCAGCTTAACCGGGACTTACACAGATACGCAGTATTTT. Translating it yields CASSLTGTYTDTQYF.